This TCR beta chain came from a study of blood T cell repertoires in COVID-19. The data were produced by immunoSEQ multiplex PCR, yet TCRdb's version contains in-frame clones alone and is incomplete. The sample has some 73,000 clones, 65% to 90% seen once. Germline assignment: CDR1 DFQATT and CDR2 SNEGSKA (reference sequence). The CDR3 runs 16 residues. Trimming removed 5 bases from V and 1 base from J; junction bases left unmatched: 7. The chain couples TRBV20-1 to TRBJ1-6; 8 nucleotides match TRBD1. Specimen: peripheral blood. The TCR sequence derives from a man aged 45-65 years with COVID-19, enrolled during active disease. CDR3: CSAGAGGASYNSPLHF. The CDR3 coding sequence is TGCAGTGCTGGTGCAGGGGGCGCGTCCTATAATTCACCCCTCCACTTT.